Described below is a single T cell receptor (beta chain) sequence and its context. Its antigen is undetermined. The entry originates in a study of identical twins. One entry per CDR3 protein results from TCRdb running MiXCR on the 5' RACE reads. The sample yields around 1.7 million distinct CDR3 sequences, around 29% seen once. Germline trimming cut 3 bases from V and 8 bases from J; bases unmatched to any gene: 4. The CDR3 spans 15 residues. CDR1 SGDLS and CDR2 YYNGEE come from the germline V gene. Overall study results and limits: A partial confounding effect on zero-insertion analyses could come from invariant MAIT and iNKT cells.

The J gene is TRBJ2-1, the V gene TRBV9; 14 bases map to TRBD2. The clonotype originates from a newborn girl in good health. Sequencing was performed on cord blood. The CDR3 nucleotides read TGTGCCAGCAGCGAGACTAGCGGGGGGGCCTATGAGCAGTTCTTC. The encoded protein is CASSETSGGAYEQFF.